These 13 T cell receptor beta chains originate from one sample sequenced in a study of cytomegalovirus exposure and HLA in healthy donors. A multiplex PCR was run with 60 Vbeta primers and 13 Jbeta primers. The method was immunoSEQ multiplex PCR; TCRdb's version includes in-frame clones alone and lacks a portion of them. The sample yields about 120,000 clones, 77% seen once. The sequencing sample was made of PBMCs. These receptors all stem from a man aged 18 to 29 in good health and CMV-seropositive.

As regards this clone: Sequence at one end of the junction differs from germline and may be a read error. This chain links TRBV7-7 with TRBJ2-5; 7 nucleotides match TRBD1. Germline values: CDR1 SSHAT, CDR2 FNYEAQ (reference sequence). The CDR3 length is 14 residues. CDR3 in amino acids: CASSRTGNQETQYF. The CDR3 DNA reads TGTGCTAGCAGCCGGACAGGAAACCAAGAGACCCAGTACTTC.

The chain links TRBV30 to TRBJ1-5; D ambiguous. The ends were cut back, 4 bases at V and 5 bases at J, with 12 bases in the middle. This CDR3 has 13 residues. Germline assignment: CDR1 GTSNPN and CDR2 SVGIG (reference sequence). The CDR3 loop reads CAWNREVDQPQHF. The CDR3 nucleotides read TGTGCCTGGAATAGGGAGGTCGATCAGCCCCAGCATTTT.

V is TRBV7-2 and J is TRBJ2-1; 9 positions match TRBD2. This CDR3 contains 18 residues. V dropped 4 bases and J dropped 4; count of bases not matched to a gene: 14. CDR1 is SGHTA and CDR2 is FQGNSA in the germline V gene. CDR3 sequence: CASSSPTGLAGEYNEQFF. The CDR3 DNA reads as TGTGCCAGCAGCTCACCTACTGGTTTAGCGGGGGAGTACAATGAGCAGTTCTTC.

The chain links TRBV6-5 to TRBJ2-2, with D unclear. The CDR3 is made up of 14 amino acids. Trimming left V 7 bases short and J 6 bases short, with 15 bases between. Germline CDR1 is MNHEY and CDR2 is SVGAGI. Here the CDR3 reads CASNSLSGAGELFF. CDR3 in DNA: TGTGCCAGCAACTCACTGTCAGGTGCCGGGGAGCTGTTTTTT.

The gene calls are TRBV5-1 and TRBJ1-4, with 7 bases that match TRBD1. Trimming removed 4 bases from V and 1 base from J; junction bases left unmatched: 10. The CDR3 contains 17 residues. Germline V gene data show CDR1 as SGHRS and CDR2 as YFSETQ. The CDR3 nucleotides are TGCGCCAGCAGCCCAACGCCATCAGGGGGAACTAATGAAAAACTGTTTTTT. Translating gives CASSPTPSGGTNEKLFF.

This chain joins TRBV7-2 and TRBJ2-1; D is perhaps TRBD2 (5 bases). Germline V gives CDR1 SGHTA, CDR2 FQGNSA. V gave up 1 base and J gave up 7 bases, with 8 bases separating them. There are 13 residues in the CDR3. The CDR3 sequence is CASSLGRENEQFF. Written as DNA, the CDR3 is TGTGCCAGCAGCTTAGGTCGGGAAAATGAGCAGTTCTTC.

The V and J genes are TRBV6-5 and TRBJ1-2; 10 nucleotides align to TRBD1. Trimming cost V 5 bases and J 4 bases; bases outside gene matches: 4. The CDR3 covers 14 residues. Germline CDR1 MNHEY, CDR2 SVGAGI. For the CDR3, the DNA is TGTGCCAGCAGTCCACGGACAGGGGGCTATGGCTACACCTTC. The encoded protein is CASSPRTGGYGYTF.

The V call is TRBV11-3, the J call TRBJ1-3, with no clear D. The germline CDR1 and CDR2 sequences are SGHNT and YENEEA. The CDR3 loop spans 15 amino acids. Trimming removed 5 bases from V and 0 bases from J, with 11 bases in between. CDR3 region: CASSRGGNSGNTIYF. The CDR3 DNA reads TGTGCCAGCAGCCGCGGAGGGAACTCTGGAAACACCATATATTTT. Looking up the rest from reference TRBV11-3 and TRBJ1-3 gives the full variable domain: EAGVVQSPRYKIIEKKQPVAFWCNPISGHNTLYWYLQNLGQGPELLIRYENEEAVDDSQLPKDRFSAERLKGVDSTLKIQPAELGDSAVYLCASSRGGNSGNTIYFGEGSWLTVV.

This chain connects TRBV10-2 to TRBJ2-4; no reliable D call. The V end lost 0 bases, the J end lost 0 bases, and 12 bases lay between the germline ends. The CDR3 is 17 residues long. The germline gives CDR1 WSHSY, CDR2 SAAADI. DNA for the CDR3: TGCGCCAGCAGTGAGTCAACGTCTACCCTAGCCAAAAACATTCAGTACTTC. Amino acid sequence: CASSESTSTLAKNIQYF.

The rearrangement joins TRBV9 to TRBJ1-2; no clear D gene. V was pared by 0 bases and J by 4 bases, with 13 bases between. This CDR3 has 15 amino acids. Per germline, CDR1 SGDLS and CDR2 YYNGEE. CDR3 sequence: CASSVGVNGGYGYTF. DNA of the CDR3: TGTGCCAGCAGCGTAGGTGTAAATGGAGGCTATGGCTACACCTTC.

The J gene is TRBJ2-1, the V gene TRBV27, with 9 bases lining up with TRBD1. CDR3 length: 17 residues. Germline V CDR1 and CDR2: MNHEY, SMNVEV (reference sequence). J gave up 5 bases and V 2 bases, and 10 bases lay outside the gene matches. The DNA for the CDR3 is TGTGCCAGCAGTTTAATCCCCCCACAGGGGGCAGACAATGAGCAGTTCTTC. Protein: CASSLIPPQGADNEQFF.

V is TRBV5-5 and J is TRBJ2-7, with TRBD1 matching over 8 bases. V dropped 0 bases and J dropped 0; count of bases not matched to a gene: 8. The CDR3 spans 17 residues. Germline V lookup: CDR1 SGHKS, CDR2 YYEKEE (reference sequence). The CDR3 bases are TGTGCCAGCAGCTTGGATTTATGGGACAGGAGCTCCTACGAGCAGTACTTC. Translated, it gives CASSLDLWDRSSYEQYF. Full variable domain (remainder filled in from reference TRBV5-5 and TRBJ2-7): DAGVTQSPTHLIKTRGQQVTLRCSPISGHKSVSWYQQVLGQGPQFIFQYYEKEERGRGNFPDRFSARQFPNYSSELNVNALLLGDSALYLCASSLDLWDRSSYEQYFGPGTRLTVT.

A word on this clone: A read error may account for a junction end that differs from germline. V and J are TRBV29-1 and TRBJ2-4, with D maybe TRBD2 (5 bases). Germline V lookup: CDR1 SQVTM, CDR2 ANQGSEA. The CDR3 runs 13 residues. CDR3 in DNA: TGCAGCGCCAAGTCCGGTGCCGGGAACAGTCAGTACTTC. Translating it yields CSAKSGAGNSQYF.